A selection of T cell receptor beta chains follows, all from one sample in a study of cytomegalovirus exposure and HLA in healthy donors. The method was immunoSEQ multiplex PCR; TCRdb's version includes in-frame clones alone and lacks a portion of them. The data contain more than 130,000 clones, 70% to 80% of them singletons. The sample consisted of PBMCs. The receptors originated from a woman between 45 and 65 years old in good health and CMV-seronegative. Both conserved end residues are part of each CDR3. Rows may omit the clone size; those that give it use once, few, many or a size class.

V	length	J	size	CDR3
TRBV19	17	TRBJ2-7	few	CASSIDTGTGAYYEQYF
TRBV5-5	17	TRBJ1-1	.	CASSPERGGAGNTEAFF
TRBV5-1	15	TRBJ1-2	.	CASSLLSGSNYGYTF
TRBV7-8	14	TRBJ1-1	.	CASSLGTVNTEAFF
TRBV4-2	15	TRBJ1-5	.	CASSLTGQGYQPQHF
TRBV11-2	14	TRBJ1-1	.	CASSLAVMNTEAFF
TRBV18	16	TRBJ2-1	once	CASSPRAGQGGNEQFF
TRBV6-1	13	TRBJ1-5	.	CASSLYRNQPQHF
TRBV6-5	15	TRBJ2-2	.	CASRDGGAGTGELFF
TRBV4-1	16	.	.	CASSQEVRQRGYEQYF
TRBV6-5	15	TRBJ1-2	.	CASNGLGTGLPGYTF
TRBV5-4	14	TRBJ1-1	.	CASSLDQGSTEAFF
TRBV6-1	16	TRBJ2-1	.	CASSEVTGGDYNEQFF
TRBV5-1	13	TRBJ1-1	few	CASSQVGASEAFF
TRBV11-2	16	TRBJ2-6	.	CASSLGQVSGANVLTF
TRBV11-1	16	TRBJ2-3	once	CASSLGGQMGTDTQYF
TRBV5-1	13	TRBJ2-5	.	CASSLSVEETQYF
TRBV6-5	13	TRBJ2-3	.	CASRVGGSDTQYF
TRBV29-1	11	TRBJ2-2	once	CSVDSTGELFF
TRBV4-2	15	TRBJ2-7	once	CARSQVLGSNYEQYF
TRBV2	13	TRBJ1-5	.	CASSEQGDQPQHF
TRBV7-9	14	TRBJ1-1	.	CSSSLALGNTEAFF
TRBV19	14	TRBJ1-1	.	CASKGQGKDTEAFF
TRBV11-3	15	TRBJ1-5	few	CASSPGGGGNQPQHF
TRBV6-5	13	TRBJ2-2	once	CASSYSSTGELFF
TRBV28	13	TRBJ2-5	.	CASSLGTEETQYF
TRBV5-1	15	TRBJ1-5	.	CASSLEAGLGQPQHF
TRBV28	14	TRBJ1-2	.	CASSPQGGAYGYTF
TRBV15	15	TRBJ1-1	.	CATSRRWTGGTEAFF
TRBV28	17	TRBJ2-5	.	CASSLVIQRGREETQYF
TRBV7-2	12	TRBJ1-2	.	CASSRSNYGYTF
TRBV15	15	TRBJ2-7	.	CATRRGQGRSYEQYF
TRBV5-1	16	.	.	CASSLTGPGGSYEQYF
TRBV5-6	16	TRBJ2-2	.	CASSLDGTANTGELFF
TRBV28	16	TRBJ1-4	once	CASSLLGGRGEEKLFF
TRBV11-1	14	TRBJ1-1	few	CASSGQGVRTEAFF
TRBV5-1	11	TRBJ2-7	.	CASSLGGEQYF